The sequence of this T cell receptor beta chain was determined in a study of response to subunit inactivated influenza vaccine. As for this clonotype: As yet, its antigen is unknown.

One entry per CDR3 protein results from TCRdb running MiXCR on the RT-PCR reads. This table holds around 520,000 distinct CDR3 sequences, 25% found once. The germline gives CDR1 KGHSH, CDR2 LQKENI. This CDR3 has 14 residues. Trimming took 4 bases from V and 5 from J, leaving 14 bases between them. Findings and caveats of the study: Seasonal influenza vaccination, on each occasion, was suggested by the authors to recruit few new T cells.

Specimen: CD4+ T cells sorted from PBMCs, collected around 5 days after vaccination. The chain uses TRBV18 and TRBJ2-5; tentative D call: TRBD1 (6 bases). The TCR comes from a man aged 50-59 years who received an inactivated influenza vaccine. The CDR3 is CASSQGTSRETQYF. CDR3 DNA: TGTGCCAGCTCACAGGGGACAAGCAGGGAGACCCAGTACTTC.